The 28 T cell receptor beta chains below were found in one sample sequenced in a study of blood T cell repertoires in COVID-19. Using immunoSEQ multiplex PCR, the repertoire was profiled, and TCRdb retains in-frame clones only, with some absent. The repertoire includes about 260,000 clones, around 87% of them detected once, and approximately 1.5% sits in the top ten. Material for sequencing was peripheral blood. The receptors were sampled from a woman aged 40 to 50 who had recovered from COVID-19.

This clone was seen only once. The CDR3 reads CASSETRYYGYTF. The DNA for the CDR3 is TGCGCCAGCAGCGAGACACGTTACTATGGCTACACCTTC. The chain combines TRBV4-3 with TRBJ1-2; D is uncertain. Trimming took 5 bases from V and 3 from J, leaving 10 bases between them. The V gene's germline CDR1 is LGHNA and CDR2 YSLEER. This CDR3 contains 13 residues.

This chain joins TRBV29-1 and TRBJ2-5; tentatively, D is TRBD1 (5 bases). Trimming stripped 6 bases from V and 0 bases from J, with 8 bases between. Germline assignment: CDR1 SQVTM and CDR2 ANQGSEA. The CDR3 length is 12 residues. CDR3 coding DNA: TGCAGCGTCCGACAGAACCAAGAGACCCAGTACTTC. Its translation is CSVRQNQETQYF. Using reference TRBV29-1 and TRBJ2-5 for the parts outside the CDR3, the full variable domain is SAVISQKPSRDICQRGTSLTIQCQVDSQVTMMFWYRQQPGQSLTLIATANQGSEATYESGFVIDKFPISRPNLTFSTLTVSNMSPEDSSIYLCSVRQNQETQYFGPGTRLLVL.

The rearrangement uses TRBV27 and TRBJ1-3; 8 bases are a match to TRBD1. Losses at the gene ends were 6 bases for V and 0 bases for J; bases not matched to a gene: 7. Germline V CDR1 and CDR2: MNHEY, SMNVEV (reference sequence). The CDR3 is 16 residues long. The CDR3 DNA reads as TGTGCCAGCAGCACAGGGGGGTTGCTCTCTGGAAACACCATATATTTT. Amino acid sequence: CASSTGGLLSGNTIYF.

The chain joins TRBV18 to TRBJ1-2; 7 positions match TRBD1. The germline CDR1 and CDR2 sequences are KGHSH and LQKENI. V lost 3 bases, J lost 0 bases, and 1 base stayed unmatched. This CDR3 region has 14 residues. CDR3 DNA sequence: TGTGCCAGCTCACCCGGACAGGCTAACTATGGCTACACCTTC. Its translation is CASSPGQANYGYTF. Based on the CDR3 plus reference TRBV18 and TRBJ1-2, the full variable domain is NAGVMQNPRHLVRRRGQEARLRCSPMKGHSHVYWYRQLPEEGLKFMVYLQKENIIDESGMPKERFSAEFPKEGPSILRIQQVVRGDSAAYFCASSPGQANYGYTFGSGTRLTVV.

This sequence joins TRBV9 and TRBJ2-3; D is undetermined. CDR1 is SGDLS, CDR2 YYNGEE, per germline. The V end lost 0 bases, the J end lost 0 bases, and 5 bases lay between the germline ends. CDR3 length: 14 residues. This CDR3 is CASSVGASTDTQYF. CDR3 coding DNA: TGTGCCAGCAGCGTAGGAGCTAGCACAGATACGCAGTATTTT. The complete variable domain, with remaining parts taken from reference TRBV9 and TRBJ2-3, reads DSGVTQTPKHLITATGQRVTLRCSPRSGDLSVYWYQQSLDQGLQFLIQYYNGEERAKGNILERFSAQQFPDLHSELNLSSLELGDSALYFCASSVGASTDTQYFGPGTRLTVL.

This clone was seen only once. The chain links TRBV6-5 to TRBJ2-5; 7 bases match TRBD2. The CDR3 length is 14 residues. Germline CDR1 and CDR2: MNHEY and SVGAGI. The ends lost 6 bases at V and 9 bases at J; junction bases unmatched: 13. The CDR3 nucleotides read TGTGCCAGCAGACCTAGCGGCGCACGCGGGGCCCAGTACTTC. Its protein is CASRPSGARGAQYF.

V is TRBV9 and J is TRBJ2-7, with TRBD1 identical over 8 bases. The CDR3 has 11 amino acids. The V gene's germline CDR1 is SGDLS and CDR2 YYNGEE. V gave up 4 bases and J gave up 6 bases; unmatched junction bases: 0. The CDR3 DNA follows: TGTGCCAGCAGCCAGGGGGCCGAGCAGTACTTC. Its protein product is CASSQGAEQYF. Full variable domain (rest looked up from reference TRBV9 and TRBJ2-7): DSGVTQTPKHLITATGQRVTLRCSPRSGDLSVYWYQQSLDQGLQFLIQYYNGEERAKGNILERFSAQQFPDLHSELNLSSLELGDSALYFCASSQGAEQYFGPGTRLTVT.

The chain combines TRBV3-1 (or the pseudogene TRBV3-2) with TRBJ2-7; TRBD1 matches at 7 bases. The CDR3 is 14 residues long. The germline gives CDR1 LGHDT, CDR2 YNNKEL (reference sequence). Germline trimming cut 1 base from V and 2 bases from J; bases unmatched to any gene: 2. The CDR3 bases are TGTGCCAGCAGCCAAGGACAGGGCCCCTACGAGCAGTACTTC. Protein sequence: CASSQGQGPYEQYF.

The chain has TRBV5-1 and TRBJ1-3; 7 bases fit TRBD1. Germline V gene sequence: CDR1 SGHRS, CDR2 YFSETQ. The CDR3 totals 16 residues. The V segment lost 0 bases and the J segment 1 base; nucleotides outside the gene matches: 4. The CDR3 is CASSLEAGGSGNTIYF. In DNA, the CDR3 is TGCGCCAGCAGCTTGGAGGCAGGGGGATCTGGAAACACCATATATTTT.

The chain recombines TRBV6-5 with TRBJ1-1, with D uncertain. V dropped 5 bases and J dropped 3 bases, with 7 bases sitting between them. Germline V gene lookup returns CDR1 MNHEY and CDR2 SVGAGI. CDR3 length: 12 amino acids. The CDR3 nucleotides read TGTGCCAGCAGTCTGTCGGACACTGAAGCTTTCTTT. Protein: CASSLSDTEAFF.

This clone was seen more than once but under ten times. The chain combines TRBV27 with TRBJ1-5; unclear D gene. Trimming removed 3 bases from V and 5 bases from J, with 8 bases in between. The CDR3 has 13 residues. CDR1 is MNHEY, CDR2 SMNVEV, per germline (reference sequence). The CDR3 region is CASSFQRYQPQHF. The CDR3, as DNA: TGTGCCAGCAGTTTCCAGCGTTATCAGCCCCAGCATTTT.

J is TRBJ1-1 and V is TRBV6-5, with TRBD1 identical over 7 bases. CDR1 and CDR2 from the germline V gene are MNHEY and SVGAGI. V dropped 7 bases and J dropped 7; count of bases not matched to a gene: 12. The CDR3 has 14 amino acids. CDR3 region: CASTIEQGSSEAFF. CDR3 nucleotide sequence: TGTGCCAGCACCATAGAACAGGGGTCGAGTGAAGCTTTCTTT.

CDR3 nucleotide sequence: TGTGCCAGCAGCCCTCTGACAGTGAATAACTATGGCTACACCTTC. Translation: CASSPLTVNNYGYTF. V gene TRBV5-6 combines with J gene TRBJ1-2; D might be TRBD1 (5 bases). Germline values: CDR1 SGHDT, CDR2 YYEEEE. The CDR3 length is 15 residues. Between the trimmed V and J ends, which lost 4 bases and 1 base, there was a span of 14 bases. Based on the CDR3 plus reference TRBV5-6 and TRBJ1-2, the full variable domain is DAGVTQSPTHLIKTRGQQVTLRCSPKSGHDTVSWYQQALGQGPQFIFQYYEEEERQRGNFPDRFSGHQFPNYSSELNVNALLLGDSALYLCASSPLTVNNYGYTFGSGTRLTVV.

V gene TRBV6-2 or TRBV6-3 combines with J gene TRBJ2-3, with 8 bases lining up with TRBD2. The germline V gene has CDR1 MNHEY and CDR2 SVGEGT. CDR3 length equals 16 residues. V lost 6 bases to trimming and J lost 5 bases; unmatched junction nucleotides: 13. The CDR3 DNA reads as TGTGCCAGCAGCCTCCGCGGCGGGGGGCATGTAGATACGCAGTATTTT. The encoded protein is CASSLRGGGHVDTQYF.

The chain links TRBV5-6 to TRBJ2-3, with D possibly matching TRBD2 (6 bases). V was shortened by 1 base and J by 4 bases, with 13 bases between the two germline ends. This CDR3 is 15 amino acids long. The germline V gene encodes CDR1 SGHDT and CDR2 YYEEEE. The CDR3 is CASSLWSGSADTQYF. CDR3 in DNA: TGTGCCAGCAGCTTGTGGAGCGGGTCCGCAGATACGCAGTATTTT.

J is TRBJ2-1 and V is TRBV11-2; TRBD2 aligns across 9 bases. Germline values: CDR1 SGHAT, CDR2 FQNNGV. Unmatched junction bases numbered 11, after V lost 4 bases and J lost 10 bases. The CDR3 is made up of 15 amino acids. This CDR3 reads CASSSPRGGRGEQFF. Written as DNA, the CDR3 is TGTGCCAGCAGCTCACCGCGGGGGGGCCGAGGCGAGCAGTTCTTC. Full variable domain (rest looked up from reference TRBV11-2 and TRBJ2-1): EAGVAQSPRYKIIEKRQSVAFWCNPISGHATLYWYQQILGQGPKLLIQFQNNGVVDDSQLPKDRFSAERLKGVDSTLKIQPAKLEDSAVYLCASSSPRGGRGEQFFGPGTRLTVL.

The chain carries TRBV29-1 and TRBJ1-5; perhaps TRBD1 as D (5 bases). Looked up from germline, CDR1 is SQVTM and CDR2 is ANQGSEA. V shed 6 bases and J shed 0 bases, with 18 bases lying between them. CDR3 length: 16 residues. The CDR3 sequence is CSVLTGDGHSNQPQHF. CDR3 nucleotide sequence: TGCAGCGTCCTAACGGGGGACGGACATAGCAATCAGCCCCAGCATTTT.

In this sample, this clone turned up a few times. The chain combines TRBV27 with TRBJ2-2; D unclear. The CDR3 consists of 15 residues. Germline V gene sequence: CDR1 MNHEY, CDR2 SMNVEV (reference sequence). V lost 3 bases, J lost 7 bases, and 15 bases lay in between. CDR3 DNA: TGTGCCAGCAGTTTGACCCAACCCAGGTTCGGGGAGCTGTTTTTT. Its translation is CASSLTQPRFGELFF.

CDR3 in DNA: TGTGCCAGCAGCTTCACTCCTGGCGCAGGGGGAGGCTACACCTTC. Translating it yields CASSFTPGAGGGYTF. V is TRBV11-2 and J is TRBJ1-2, with TRBD1 matching over 7 bases. The ends lost 3 bases at V and 8 bases at J; junction bases unmatched: 12. The CDR3 is made up of 15 amino acids. Germline V gives CDR1 SGHAT, CDR2 FQNNGV.

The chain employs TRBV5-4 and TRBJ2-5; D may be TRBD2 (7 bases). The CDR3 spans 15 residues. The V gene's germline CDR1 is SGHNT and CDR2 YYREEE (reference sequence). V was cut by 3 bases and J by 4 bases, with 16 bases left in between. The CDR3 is CASSWTYRGAETQYF. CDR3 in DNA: TGTGCCAGCAGCTGGACCTATCGGGGGGCAGAGACCCAGTACTTC.

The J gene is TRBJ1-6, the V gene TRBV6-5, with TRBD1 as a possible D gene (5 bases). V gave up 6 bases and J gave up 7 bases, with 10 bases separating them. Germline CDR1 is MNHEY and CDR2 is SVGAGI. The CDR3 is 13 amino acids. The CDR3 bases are TGTGCCAGCAGGGACACTTTGAATTCACCCCTCCACTTT. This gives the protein CASRDTLNSPLHF.

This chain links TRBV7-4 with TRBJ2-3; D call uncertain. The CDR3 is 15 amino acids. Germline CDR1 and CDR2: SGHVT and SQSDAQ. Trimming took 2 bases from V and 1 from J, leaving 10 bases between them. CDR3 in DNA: TGTGCCAGCAGCTTATGGGCGCCGGGCACAGATACGCAGTATTTT. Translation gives CASSLWAPGTDTQYF.

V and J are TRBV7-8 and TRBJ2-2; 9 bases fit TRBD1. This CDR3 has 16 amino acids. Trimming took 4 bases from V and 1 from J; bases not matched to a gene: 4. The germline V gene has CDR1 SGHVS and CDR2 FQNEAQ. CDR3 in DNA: TGTGCCAGCAGCTGGCTGGGACAGGGGAACACCGGGGAGCTGTTTTTT. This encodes CASSWLGQGNTGELFF.

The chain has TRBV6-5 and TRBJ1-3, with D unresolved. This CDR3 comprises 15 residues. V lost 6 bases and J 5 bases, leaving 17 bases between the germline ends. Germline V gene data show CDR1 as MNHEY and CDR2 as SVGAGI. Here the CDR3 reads CASRGNDWSRNTIYF. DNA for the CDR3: TGTGCCAGCAGGGGCAACGATTGGTCCAGAAACACCATATATTTT.

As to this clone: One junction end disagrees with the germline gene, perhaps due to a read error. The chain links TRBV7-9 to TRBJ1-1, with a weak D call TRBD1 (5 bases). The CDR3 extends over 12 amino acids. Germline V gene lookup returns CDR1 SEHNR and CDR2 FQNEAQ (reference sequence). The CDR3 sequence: CASSFVDTGAFF. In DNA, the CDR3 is TGTGCCAGCAGCTTCGTGGACACTGGAGCTTTCTTT.

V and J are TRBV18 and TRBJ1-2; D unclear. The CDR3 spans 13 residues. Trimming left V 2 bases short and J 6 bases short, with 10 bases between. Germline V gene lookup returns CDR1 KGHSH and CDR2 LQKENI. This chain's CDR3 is CASSPGLLNGYTF. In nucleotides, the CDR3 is TGTGCCAGCTCACCAGGGCTTCTCAATGGCTACACCTTC.

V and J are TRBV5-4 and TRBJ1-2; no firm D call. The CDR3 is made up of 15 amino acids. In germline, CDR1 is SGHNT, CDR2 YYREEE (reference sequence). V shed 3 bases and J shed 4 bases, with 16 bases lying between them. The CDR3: CASSSRGGSGYGYTF. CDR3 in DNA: TGTGCCAGCAGCTCCCGAGGAGGGTCCGGCTATGGCTACACCTTC.

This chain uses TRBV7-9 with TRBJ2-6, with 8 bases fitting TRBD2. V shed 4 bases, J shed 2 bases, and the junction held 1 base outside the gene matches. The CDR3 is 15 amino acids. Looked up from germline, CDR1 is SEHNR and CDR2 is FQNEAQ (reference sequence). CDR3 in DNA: TGTGCCAGCAGCTGGCGGGGGGCTGGGGCCAACGTCCTGACTTTC. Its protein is CASSWRGAGANVLTF.